The next 17 T cell receptor beta chains were all read from a single sample in a study of blood T cell repertoires in COVID-19. Repertoires were generated with immunoSEQ multiplex PCR, while TCRdb's copy carries only in-frame clones and drops some. The sample yields some 200,000 clones, 80% seen once. The specimen was peripheral blood. The origin of the receptors is a woman in her seventies with acute or convalescent COVID-19.

This chain links TRBV6-6 with TRBJ2-7; 8 bases match TRBD1. V dropped 6 bases and J dropped 6; count of bases not matched to a gene: 10. The CDR3 is 14 residues long. Germline V gene sequence: CDR1 MNHNY, CDR2 SVGAGI (reference sequence). CDR3 nucleotide sequence: TGTGCCAGCAGCGGACAGGGCTCTACTAGCGAGCAGTACTTC. It codes for CASSGQGSTSEQYF.

The chain is built from TRBV15 and TRBJ2-7, with D perhaps matching TRBD2 (5 bases). Germline V lookup: CDR1 LNHNV, CDR2 YYDKDF (reference sequence). The CDR3 length is 15 residues. The V end was cut by 1 base, the J end by 0 bases, with 10 bases between. The CDR3: CATSRGVGSSYEQYF. The CDR3 nucleotides are TGTGCCACCAGCAGAGGAGTGGGGAGCTCCTACGAGCAGTACTTC.

This clone has a count of ten or more. The chain couples TRBV4-2 to TRBJ2-7; TRBD1 matches 11 bases. Germline V gene data show CDR1 as LGHNA and CDR2 as YNFKEQ. The V and J ends lost 0 bases and 4 bases, in that order; junction bases with no gene match: 11. This CDR3 is 18 amino acids long. The CDR3 DNA reads as TGTGCCAGCAGCCAAGACCTCATTACCGGGACAGGGGGGTACGAGCAGTACTTC. Translated, it gives CASSQDLITGTGGYEQYF.

The chain carries TRBV15 and TRBJ2-7, with 11 bases matching TRBD2. Losses at the gene ends were 1 base for V and 0 bases for J; bases not matched to a gene: 5. The CDR3 loop spans 17 amino acids. Germline CDR1 is LNHNV and CDR2 is YYDKDF (reference sequence). The CDR3 loop is CATSRGGLAGNSYEQYF. CDR3 in DNA: TGTGCCACCAGCAGAGGCGGACTAGCGGGCAACTCCTACGAGCAGTACTTC. The complete variable domain, with remaining parts taken from reference TRBV15 and TRBJ2-7, reads DAMVIQNPRYQVTQFGKPVTLSCSQTLNHNVMYWYQQKSSQAPKLLFHYYDKDFNNEADTPDNFQSRRPNTSFCFLDIRSPGLGDTAMYLCATSRGGLAGNSYEQYFGPGTRLTVT.

The V call is TRBV10-1, the J call TRBJ2-5; 7 bases agree with TRBD2. The CDR3 has 17 residues. Germline V gene sequence: CDR1 WNHNN, CDR2 SYGVQD (reference sequence). Trimming removed 2 bases from V and 2 bases from J; junction bases left unmatched: 11. CDR3 in amino acids: CASSERGEGSGQETQYF. CDR3 in DNA: TGCGCCAGCAGTGAGCGAGGGGAGGGTTCGGGACAAGAGACCCAGTACTTC.

V and J are TRBV19 and TRBJ2-7; maybe TRBD1 (5 bases). The germline CDR1 and CDR2 sequences are LNHDA and SQIVND (reference sequence). Between the trimmed V and J ends, which lost 7 bases and 0 bases, there was a span of 13 bases. This CDR3 comprises 14 residues. CDR3 region: CASKSTDDSYEQYF. The CDR3 DNA follows: TGTGCCAGTAAGTCGACAGACGACTCCTACGAGCAGTACTTC.

Concerning this clone: An end of the junction differs from the germline gene, which may be a read error. This chain uses TRBV6-4 with TRBJ2-1; D may be TRBD1 or TRBD2 (7 bases each). Germline V gives CDR1 MRHNA, CDR2 SNTAGT. CDR3 size: 14 residues. The CDR3 DNA follows: TGTGCCCGCAGGGGGGGGAGGGGCCCGGATGAGCAGTTCTTC. It specifies CARRGGRGPDEQFF.

This clone was found a few times. This sequence joins TRBV30 and TRBJ1-1, with D perhaps TRBD1 (5 bases). CDR1 is GTSNPN, CDR2 SVGIG, per germline (reference sequence). Trimming removed 4 bases from V and 1 base from J, with 19 bases in between. CDR3 length: 16 amino acids. The CDR3 DNA reads TGTGCCTGGATAGGACGGGGGTACCCACCGAACACTGAAGCTTTCTTT. Its translation is CAWIGRGYPPNTEAFF. Complete variable domain (other parts from reference TRBV30 and TRBJ1-1): SQTIHQWPATLVQPVGSPLSLECTVEGTSNPNLYWYRQAAGRGLQLLFYSVGIGQISSEVPQNLSASRPQDRQFILSSKKLLLSDSGFYLCAWIGRGYPPNTEAFFGQGTRLTVV.

This clone occurred a few times. The chain combines TRBV25-1 with TRBJ1-3; no definite D call. The germline CDR1 and CDR2 sequences are MGHDK and SYGVNS. The V end was cut by 2 bases, the J end by 0 bases, with 11 bases between. The CDR3 spans 16 residues. CDR3 amino acids: CASSEGNRISGNTIYF. The CDR3 bases are TGTGCCAGCAGTGAAGGTAACAGAATCTCTGGAAACACCATATATTTT.

V usage is TRBV5-6 and J usage is TRBJ1-2; 9 bases align to TRBD1. The CDR3 runs 14 residues. V shed 3 bases and J 3 bases; nucleotides not matched to a gene: 3. CDR1 is SGHDT and CDR2 is YYEEEE in the germline V gene. The CDR3 DNA sequence: TGTGCCAGCAGCTCGGGACAGGGCCACTATGGCTACACCTTC. This gives the protein CASSSGQGHYGYTF.

This clone came up a few times. The rearrangement joins TRBV7-3 to TRBJ2-2; the D gene is possibly TRBD2 (5 bases). V was trimmed by 5 bases and J by 5 bases, leaving 9 bases between them. The CDR3 covers 13 residues. Germline V gene data show CDR1 as SGHTA and CDR2 as FQGTGA. CDR3 DNA sequence: TGTGCCAGCAGCCCTCCGGGGACCGGGGAGCTGTTTTTT. Translated, it gives CASSPPGTGELFF.

This sequence joins TRBV10-3 and TRBJ1-5; 12 bases line up with TRBD1. The junction had 3 bases not matched to a gene; V was cut back by 5 bases and J by 7 bases. This CDR3 has 14 amino acids. From germline, CDR1 is ENHRY and CDR2 SYGVKD. CDR3 sequence (DNA): TGTGCCATCAGTCCAGGGACAGGGGGCCAGCCCCAGCATTTT. This sequence encodes CAISPGTGGQPQHF.

V gene TRBV2 combines with J gene TRBJ2-1, with 7 bases that match TRBD1. The V and J ends lost 7 bases and 8 bases, in that order; junction bases with no gene match: 11. CDR1 is SNHLY, CDR2 FYNNEI, per germline. This CDR3 has 14 amino acids. This CDR3 is CASKRQGTVDEQFF. The CDR3, as DNA: TGTGCCAGCAAAAGACAGGGTACGGTCGATGAGCAGTTCTTC.

The gene calls are TRBV5-1 and TRBJ2-2; 7 bases line up with TRBD2. Germline CDR1 and CDR2: SGHRS and YFSETQ. The CDR3 contains 15 residues. Trimming removed 7 bases from V and 0 bases from J; junction bases left unmatched: 6. This CDR3 reads CASSTSGTNTGELFF. The CDR3, as DNA: TGCGCCAGCTCAACGAGCGGGACGAACACCGGGGAGCTGTTTTTT.

The V gene is TRBV3-1 (or the pseudogene TRBV3-2), the J gene TRBJ2-1; TRBD2 matches 7 bases. CDR3 size: 14 residues. Trimming cost V 0 bases and J 7 bases; bases outside gene matches: 3. Germline CDR1 is LGHDT and CDR2 is YNNKEL (reference sequence). CDR3 protein: CASSQDGGENEQFF. The DNA for the CDR3 is TGTGCCAGCAGCCAAGATGGGGGGGAAAATGAGCAGTTCTTC.

This clone was recorded once. This chain uses TRBV6-5 with TRBJ1-1, with TRBD1 matching 9 bases. Germline lookup yields CDR1 MNHEY and CDR2 SVGAGI. The CDR3 covers 13 residues. Trimming cost V 6 bases and J 4 bases; bases outside gene matches: 3. CDR3 amino acids: CASRGQGTTEAFF. The CDR3 DNA sequence: TGTGCCAGCAGGGGACAGGGAACCACTGAAGCTTTCTTT.

The V gene is TRBV11-2, the J gene TRBJ2-2; the D gene is possibly TRBD2 (6 bases). Deletions cut 2 bases from V and 3 bases from J, with 19 bases between. Germline V CDR1 and CDR2: SGHAT, FQNNGV. CDR3 length: 18 residues. CDR3 sequence (DNA): TGTGCCAGCAGCTTAAGTAACCAGGCGGACTATCACACCGGGGAGCTGTTTTTT. It yields the protein CASSLSNQADYHTGELFF. The full variable domain, with the rest looked up from reference TRBV11-2 and TRBJ2-2, is EAGVAQSPRYKIIEKRQSVAFWCNPISGHATLYWYQQILGQGPKLLIQFQNNGVVDDSQLPKDRFSAERLKGVDSTLKIQPAKLEDSAVYLCASSLSNQADYHTGELFFGEGSRLTVL.